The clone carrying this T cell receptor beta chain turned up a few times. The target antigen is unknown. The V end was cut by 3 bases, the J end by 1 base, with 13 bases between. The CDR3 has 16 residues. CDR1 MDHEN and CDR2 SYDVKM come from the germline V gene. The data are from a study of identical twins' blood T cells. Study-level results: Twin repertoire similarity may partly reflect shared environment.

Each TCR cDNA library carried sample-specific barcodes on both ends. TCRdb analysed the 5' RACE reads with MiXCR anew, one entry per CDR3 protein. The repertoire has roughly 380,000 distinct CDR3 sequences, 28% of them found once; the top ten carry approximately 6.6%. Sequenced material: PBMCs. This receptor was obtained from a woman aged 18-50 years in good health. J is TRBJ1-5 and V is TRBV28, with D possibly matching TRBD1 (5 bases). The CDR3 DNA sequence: TGTGCCAGCAGTTTTTGGCAGGGCGGAAGCAATCAGCCCCAGCATTTT. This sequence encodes CASSFWQGGSNQPQHF.